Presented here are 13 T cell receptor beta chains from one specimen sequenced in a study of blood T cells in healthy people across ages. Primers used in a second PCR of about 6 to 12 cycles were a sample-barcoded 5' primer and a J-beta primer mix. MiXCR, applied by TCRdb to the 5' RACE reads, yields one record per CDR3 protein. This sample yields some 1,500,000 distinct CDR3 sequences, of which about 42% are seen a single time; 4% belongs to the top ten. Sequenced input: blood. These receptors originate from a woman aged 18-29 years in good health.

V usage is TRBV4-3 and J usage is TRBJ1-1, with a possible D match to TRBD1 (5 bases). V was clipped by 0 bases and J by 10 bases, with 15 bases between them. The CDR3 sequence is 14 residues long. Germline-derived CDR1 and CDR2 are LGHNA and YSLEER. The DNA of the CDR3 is TGCGCCAGCAGCCAAGAGGGGCAGGGCTCAGGAGCTTTCTTT. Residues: CASSQEGQGSGAFF.

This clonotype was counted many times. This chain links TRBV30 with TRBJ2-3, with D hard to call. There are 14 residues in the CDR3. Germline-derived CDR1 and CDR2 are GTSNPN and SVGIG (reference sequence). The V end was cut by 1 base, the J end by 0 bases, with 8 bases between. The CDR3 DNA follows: TGTGCCTGGAGTGAGGCGCCTAGCACAGATACGCAGTATTTT. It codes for CAWSEAPSTDTQYF.

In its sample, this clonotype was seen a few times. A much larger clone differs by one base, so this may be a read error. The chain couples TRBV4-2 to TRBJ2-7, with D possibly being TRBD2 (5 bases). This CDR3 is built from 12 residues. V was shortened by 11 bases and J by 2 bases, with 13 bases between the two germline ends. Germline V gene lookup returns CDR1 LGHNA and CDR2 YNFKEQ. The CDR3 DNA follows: TGTGCCCCAGGCGAGGGCCCCTACGAGCAGTACTTC. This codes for CAPGEGPYEQYF.

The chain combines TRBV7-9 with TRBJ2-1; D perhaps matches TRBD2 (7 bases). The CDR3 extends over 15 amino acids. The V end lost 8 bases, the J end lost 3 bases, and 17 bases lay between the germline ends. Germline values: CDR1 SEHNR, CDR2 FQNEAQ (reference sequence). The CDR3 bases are TGTGCCAGCCACAGGACGGGGGGCAACTACAATGAGCAGTTCTTC. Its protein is CASHRTGGNYNEQFF.

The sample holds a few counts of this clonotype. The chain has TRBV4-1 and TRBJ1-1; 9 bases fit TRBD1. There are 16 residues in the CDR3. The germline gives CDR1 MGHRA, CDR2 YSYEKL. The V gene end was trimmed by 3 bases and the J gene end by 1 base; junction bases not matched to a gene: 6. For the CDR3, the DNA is TGCGCCAGCAGCCACCTAGGGACAGGGAAGAACACTGAAGCTTTCTTT. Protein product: CASSHLGTGKNTEAFF.

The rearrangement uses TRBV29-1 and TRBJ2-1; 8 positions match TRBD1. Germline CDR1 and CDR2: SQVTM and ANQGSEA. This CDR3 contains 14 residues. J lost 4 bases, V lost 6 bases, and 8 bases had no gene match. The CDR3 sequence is CSVDRDRLYNEQFF. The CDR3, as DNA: TGCAGCGTGGACCGGGACAGGCTTTACAATGAGCAGTTCTTC.

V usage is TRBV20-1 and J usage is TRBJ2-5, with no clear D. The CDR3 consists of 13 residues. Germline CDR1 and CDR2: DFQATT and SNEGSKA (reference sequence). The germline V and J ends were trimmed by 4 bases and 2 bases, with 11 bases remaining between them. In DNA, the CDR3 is TGCAGTGCTACGGACGGGCCTCAAGAGACCCAGTACTTC. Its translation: CSATDGPQETQYF.

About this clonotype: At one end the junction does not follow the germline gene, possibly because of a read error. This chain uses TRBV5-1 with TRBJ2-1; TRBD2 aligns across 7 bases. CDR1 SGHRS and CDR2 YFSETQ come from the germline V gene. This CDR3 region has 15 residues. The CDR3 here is CAGSLASGSYNEQFF. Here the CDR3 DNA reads TGCGCCGGCAGCTTAGCTAGCGGTTCCTACAATGAGCAGTTCTTC.

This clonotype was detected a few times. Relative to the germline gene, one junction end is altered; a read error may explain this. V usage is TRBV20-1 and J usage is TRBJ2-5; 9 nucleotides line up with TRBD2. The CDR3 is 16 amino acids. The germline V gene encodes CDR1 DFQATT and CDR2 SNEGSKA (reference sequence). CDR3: CSARDLERGVRETQYF. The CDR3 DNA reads TGTAGTGCTAGAGATCTCGAGCGGGGGGTGCGGGAGACCCAGTACTTC.

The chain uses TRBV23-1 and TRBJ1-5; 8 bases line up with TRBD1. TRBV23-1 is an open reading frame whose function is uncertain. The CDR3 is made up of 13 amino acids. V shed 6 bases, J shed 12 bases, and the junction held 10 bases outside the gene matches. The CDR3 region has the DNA TGCGCCAGCAGCGGACAGGGCCGAGTGGTCCAGCATTTT. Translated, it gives CASSGQGRVVQHF.

CDR3 nucleotides: TGTGCCAGCAGTCGAGGGGGGCTAGCGGCCACAGATACGCAGTATTTT. It specifies CASSRGGLAATDTQYF. V usage is TRBV11-2 and J usage is TRBJ2-3, with D possibly TRBD2 on 7 matching bases. V lost 6 bases to trimming and J lost 2 bases, with 18 bases between them. The CDR3 runs 16 residues. Germline V gene lookup returns CDR1 SGHAT and CDR2 FQNNGV.

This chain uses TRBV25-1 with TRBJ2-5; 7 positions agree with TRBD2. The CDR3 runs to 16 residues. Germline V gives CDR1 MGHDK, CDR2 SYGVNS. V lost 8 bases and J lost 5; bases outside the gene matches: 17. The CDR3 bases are TGTGCCAGCGGGGAAGCGGGGTACTCCCGCCGGGAGACCCAGTACTTC. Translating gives CASGEAGYSRRETQYF.

CDR3 nucleotides: TGTGCCAGCAGTCCCTCTGCGGGCTCCTACAATGAGCAGTACTTC. Its translation: CASSPSAGSYNEQYF. The rearrangement links TRBV7-2 to TRBJ2-7; weak D call: TRBD2 (5 bases). The V and J ends lost 6 bases and 7 bases respectively, with 22 bases between them. The CDR3 totals 15 residues. The germline V gene has CDR1 SGHTA and CDR2 FQGNSA.